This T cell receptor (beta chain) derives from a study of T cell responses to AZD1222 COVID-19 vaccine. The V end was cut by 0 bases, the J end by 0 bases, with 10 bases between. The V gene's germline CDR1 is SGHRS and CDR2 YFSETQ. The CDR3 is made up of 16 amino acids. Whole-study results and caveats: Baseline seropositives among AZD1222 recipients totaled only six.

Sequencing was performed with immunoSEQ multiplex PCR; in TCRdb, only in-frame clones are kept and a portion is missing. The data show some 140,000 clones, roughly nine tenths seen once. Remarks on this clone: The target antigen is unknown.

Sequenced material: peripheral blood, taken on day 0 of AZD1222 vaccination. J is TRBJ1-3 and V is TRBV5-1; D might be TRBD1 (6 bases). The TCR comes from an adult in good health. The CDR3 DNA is TGCGCCAGCAGCTTGGCGCCAGGGGCCTCTGGAAACACCATATATTTT. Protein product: CASSLAPGASGNTIYF.